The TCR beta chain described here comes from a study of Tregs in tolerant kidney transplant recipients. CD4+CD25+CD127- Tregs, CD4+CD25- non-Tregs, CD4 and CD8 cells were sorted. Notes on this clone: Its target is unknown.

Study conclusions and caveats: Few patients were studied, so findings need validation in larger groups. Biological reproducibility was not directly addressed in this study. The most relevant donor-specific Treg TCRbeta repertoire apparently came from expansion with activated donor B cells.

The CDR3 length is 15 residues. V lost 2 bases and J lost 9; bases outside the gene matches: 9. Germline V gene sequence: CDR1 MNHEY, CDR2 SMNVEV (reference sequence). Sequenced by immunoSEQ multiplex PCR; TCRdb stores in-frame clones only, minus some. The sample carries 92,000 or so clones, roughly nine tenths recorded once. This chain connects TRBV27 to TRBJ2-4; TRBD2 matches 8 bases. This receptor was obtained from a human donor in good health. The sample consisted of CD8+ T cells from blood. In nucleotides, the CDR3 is TGTGCCAGCAGTTTAGGAGCGGGAGCCACGGGCATTCAGTACTTC. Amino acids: CASSLGAGATGIQYF.